Listed here is a single TCR beta chain. Its antigen remains undetermined. No base qualities exist here, and no much larger clone lies one base off it. This sample is part of a study of T cells after yellow fever vaccination (dated by TCRdb to between 2018 and 2021). A note on the overall study: The SMART-Seq v4 Ultra Low Input RNA kit was used to prepare libraries from fractions with low cell numbers. Blood samples were taken at several timepoints before and after primary and secondary immunization, and bulk PBMC replicates and cell subsets were isolated. Two healthy male donors made up the cohort, one aged 18 to 30 years and the other aged 30 to 40 years. To track T-cell clones before and after primary and booster YFV17D yellow fever vaccination, bulk TCR alpha and beta repertoires were sequenced longitudinally.

Findings and caveats that apply to the study as a whole: Most clones expanded after primary vaccination (about 95% of CD4 and 88% of CD8) were re-detected after the booster, suggesting that broad memory maintenance occurred. A small share of clonotypes was detected in both CD4 and CD8 compartments, with the overlap likely arising from convergent recombination. Compared with the primary T-cell response, the secondary T-cell response was weaker but faster, peaking on day 5 rather than day 15. FACS-sorted repertoires could contain abundant contaminating clonotypes from the bulk population, so computational filtering was required. Only a couple of donors were included in the study, so the extent to which the findings can be generalized is limited.

The germline V gene gives CDR1 as SGHRS and CDR2 as YFSETQ. Measured from the cysteine to the phenylalanine, the CDR3 is 15 residues long. The only DNA kept is the CDR3, 45 bases in frame from the first base. Trimming takes 7 bases from V and 2 bases from J, and the germline ends sit 16 bases apart. TCR cDNA was made using 5'RACE template switching, a step that added a universal primer site and unique molecular identifiers. cDNA synthesis was primed from both the TCR alpha and TCR beta constant segments. Libraries were amplified in two PCR steps, with sample barcodes and sequencing adapters added in the second step. Libraries were sequenced on Illumina HiSeq 2500 (2x100 bp) or NovaSeq (2x150 bp). The study's own analysis went as follows. MIGEC handled demultiplexing of reads and collapsing into UMI consensus sequences, while MiXCR performed V(D)J alignment. Using edgeR on replicate PBMC samples, clonotypes were called vaccine-responding if FDR was below 0.01 and the log2 fold change was above 5 up to day 15. Each bulk clonotype was labeled CD4 or CD8 based on which sequenced repertoire, CD4 or CD8, contained the clonotype at higher abundance. In-frame beta chains were kept once TCRdb had trimmed the public reads at Q25 with fastp and called clones with MiXCR. Duplicate CDR3 protein sequences are folded into a single record with the most common DNA and genes. The V and J calls shown here were made by TCRdb, not taken from the authors' results. For this sample the table gives 510,000 or so distinct CDR3 sequences, of which 15% to 20% were detected only once. Jointly, the top ten make up around 15% of the sample.

The sample's treatment or condition label, decoded: live attenuated yellow fever vaccine strain. At every blood-draw timepoint, two biological replicates of bulk PBMCs were collected. PBMCs were isolated from peripheral blood using a standard Ficoll-Paque protocol. TriZol was used to extract RNA from bulk PBMCs, CD4 and CD8 fractions, and dextramer-positive and dextramer-negative fractions. The clonotype originates from a man between 25 and 39 years old who received the YFV17D yellow fever vaccine. The sample consisted of PBMCs, taken 15 days after the yellow fever booster vaccination. The V gene is TRBV5-1 and the J gene is TRBJ2-1; TRBD2 is possibly the D segment (6 matching bases). The CDR3 here reads CASCPGLPTYNEQFF. The nucleotides are TGCGCCAGCTGCCCGGGACTCCCCACCTACAATGAGCAGTTCTTC.